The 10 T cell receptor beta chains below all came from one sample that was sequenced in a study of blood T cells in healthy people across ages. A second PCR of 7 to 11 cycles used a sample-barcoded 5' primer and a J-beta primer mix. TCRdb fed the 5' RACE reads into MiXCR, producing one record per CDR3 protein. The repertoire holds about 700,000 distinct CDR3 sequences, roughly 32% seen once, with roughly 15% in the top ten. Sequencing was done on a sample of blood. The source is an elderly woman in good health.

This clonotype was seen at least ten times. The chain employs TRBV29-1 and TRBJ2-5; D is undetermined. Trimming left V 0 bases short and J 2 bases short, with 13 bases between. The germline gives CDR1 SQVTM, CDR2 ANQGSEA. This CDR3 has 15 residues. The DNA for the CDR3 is TGCAGCGTTGAAGATACCGAACACCTTCAAGAGACCCAGTACTTC. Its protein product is CSVEDTEHLQETQYF.

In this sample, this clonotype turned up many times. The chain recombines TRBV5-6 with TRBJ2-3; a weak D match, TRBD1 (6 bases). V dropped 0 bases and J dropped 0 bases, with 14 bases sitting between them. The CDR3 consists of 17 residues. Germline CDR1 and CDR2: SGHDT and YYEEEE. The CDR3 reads CASSLVGGGLSTDTQYF. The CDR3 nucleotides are TGTGCCAGCAGCTTGGTTGGGGGCGGCCTAAGCACAGATACGCAGTATTTT.

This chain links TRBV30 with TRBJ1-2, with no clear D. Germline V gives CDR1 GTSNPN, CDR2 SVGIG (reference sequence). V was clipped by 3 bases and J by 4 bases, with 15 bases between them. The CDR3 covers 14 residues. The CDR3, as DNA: TGTGCCTGGAGAGAAACGGGGTCGTTCTATGGCTACACCTTC. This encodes CAWRETGSFYGYTF.

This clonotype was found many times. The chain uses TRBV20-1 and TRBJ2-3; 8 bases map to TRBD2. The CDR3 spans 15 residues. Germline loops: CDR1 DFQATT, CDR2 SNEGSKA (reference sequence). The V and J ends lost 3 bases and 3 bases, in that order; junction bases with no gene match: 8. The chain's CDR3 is CSASLGGALTDTQYF. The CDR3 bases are TGCAGTGCTAGTCTCGGGGGGGCATTAACAGATACGCAGTATTTT.

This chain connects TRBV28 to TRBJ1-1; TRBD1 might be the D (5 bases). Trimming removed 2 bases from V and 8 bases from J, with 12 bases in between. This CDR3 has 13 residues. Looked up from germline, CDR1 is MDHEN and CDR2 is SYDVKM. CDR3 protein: CASSLNGAGEAFF. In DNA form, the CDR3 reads TGTGCCAGCAGTTTAAACGGGGCAGGGGAAGCTTTCTTT. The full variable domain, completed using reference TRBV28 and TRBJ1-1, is DVKVTQSSRYLVKRTGEKVFLECVQDMDHENMFWYRQDPGLGLRLIYFSYDVKMKEKGDIPEGYSVSREKKERFSLILESASTNQTSMYLCASSLNGAGEAFFGQGTRLTVV.

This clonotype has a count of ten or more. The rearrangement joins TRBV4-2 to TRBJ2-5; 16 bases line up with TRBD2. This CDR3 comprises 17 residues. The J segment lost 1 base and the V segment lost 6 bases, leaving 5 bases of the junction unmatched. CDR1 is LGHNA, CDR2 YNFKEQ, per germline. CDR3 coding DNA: TGTGCCAGCAGACCCGGGACTAGCGGGGGGGTCCAAGAGACCCAGTACTTC. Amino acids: CASRPGTSGGVQETQYF.

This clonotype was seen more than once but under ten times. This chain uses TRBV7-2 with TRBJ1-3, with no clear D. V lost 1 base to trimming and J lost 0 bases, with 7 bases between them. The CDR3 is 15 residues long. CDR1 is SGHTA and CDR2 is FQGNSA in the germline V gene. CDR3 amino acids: CASSLGSSSGNTIYF. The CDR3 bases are TGTGCCAGCAGCTTAGGGTCGAGCTCTGGAAACACCATATATTTT. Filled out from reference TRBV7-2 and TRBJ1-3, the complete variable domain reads GAGVSQSPSNKVTEKGKDVELRCDPISGHTALYWYRQSLGQGLEFLIYFQGNSAPDKSGLPSDRFSAERTGGSVSTLTIQRTQQEDSAVYLCASSLGSSSGNTIYFGEGSWLTVV.

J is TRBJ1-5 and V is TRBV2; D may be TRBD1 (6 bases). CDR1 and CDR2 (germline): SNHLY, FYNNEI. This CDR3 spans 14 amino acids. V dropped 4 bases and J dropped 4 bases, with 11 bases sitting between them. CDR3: CASSVFRGNQPQHF. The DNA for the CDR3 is TGTGCCAGCAGTGTGTTCAGGGGTAATCAGCCCCAGCATTTT.

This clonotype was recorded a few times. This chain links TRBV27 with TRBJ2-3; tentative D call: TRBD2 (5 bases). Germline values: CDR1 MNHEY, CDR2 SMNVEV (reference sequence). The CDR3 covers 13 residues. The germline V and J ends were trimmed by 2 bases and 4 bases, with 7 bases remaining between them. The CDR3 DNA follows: TGTGCCAGCAGTTTACTGGAGGCAGATACGCAGTATTTT. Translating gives CASSLLEADTQYF.

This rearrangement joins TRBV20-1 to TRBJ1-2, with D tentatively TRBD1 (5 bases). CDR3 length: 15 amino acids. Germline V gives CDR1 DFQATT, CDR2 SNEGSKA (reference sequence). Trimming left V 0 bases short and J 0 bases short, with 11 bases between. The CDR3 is CSARDSGGTNYGYTF. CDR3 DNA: TGCAGTGCTAGAGATTCTGGGGGAACTAACTATGGCTACACCTTC.